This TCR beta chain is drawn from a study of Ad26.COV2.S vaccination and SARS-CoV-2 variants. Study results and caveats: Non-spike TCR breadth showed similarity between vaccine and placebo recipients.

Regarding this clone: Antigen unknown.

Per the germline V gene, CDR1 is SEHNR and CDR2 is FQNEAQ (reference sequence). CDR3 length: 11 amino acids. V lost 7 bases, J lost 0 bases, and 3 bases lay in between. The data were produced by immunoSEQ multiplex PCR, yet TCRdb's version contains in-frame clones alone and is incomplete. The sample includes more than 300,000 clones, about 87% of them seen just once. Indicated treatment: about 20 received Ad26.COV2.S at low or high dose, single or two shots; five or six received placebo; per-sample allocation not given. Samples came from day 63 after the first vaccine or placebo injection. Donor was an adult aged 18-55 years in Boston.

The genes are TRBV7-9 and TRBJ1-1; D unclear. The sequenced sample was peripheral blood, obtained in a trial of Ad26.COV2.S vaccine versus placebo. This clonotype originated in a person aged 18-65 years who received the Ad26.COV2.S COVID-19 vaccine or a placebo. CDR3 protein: CASKMNTEAFF. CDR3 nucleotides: TGTGCCAGCAAGATGAACACTGAAGCTTTCTTT.